This record covers a single T cell receptor beta chain. Here immunoSEQ multiplex PCR was the method, and the copy in TCRdb shows in-frame clones only, minus some. The sample includes about 400,000 clones, 88% of them seen just once. The CDR3 runs to 18 residues. After removal of 2 bases from V and 2 bases from J, the junction contained 16 bases not matched to a gene. Germline V gene sequence: CDR1 GTSNPN, CDR2 SVGIG (reference sequence). The data stem from a study of blood T cell repertoires in COVID-19. The chain combines TRBV30 with TRBJ2-3; TRBD2 agrees at 7 bases. Sequenced: PBMCs or T cells enriched from blood (not recorded which). This receptor was obtained from a woman in her thirties or forties with acute COVID-19. The CDR3 sequence is CAWSLIHLAGEFTDTQYF. The CDR3, as DNA: TGTGCCTGGAGTCTGATTCATCTGGCGGGGGAGTTCACAGATACGCAGTATTTT.